The rows below give T cell receptor beta chains drawn from one sample of a study of identifying expanded T cells in peripheral blood. Libraries were prepared by immunoSEQ multiplex PCR; TCRdb keeps only in-frame clonotypes and omits some of them. The repertoire includes 100,000 or so clones, 87% of them detected once, and roughly 15% sits in the top ten. Sample: blood. Receptor source: a person aged 18-69 years in good health. Both conserved end residues are part of each CDR3. D genes are given only for firm matches. Where a row states a size, it is once, few, many or the class of an expanded clone; other rows omit it.

TRBV25-1	many	NA	TRBJ2-2	TGTGCCAGCAGTGAAGCGGTGGGCACCGGGGAGCTGTTTTTT	CASSEAVGTGELFF
TRBV28	NA	NA	TRBJ2-1	TGTGCCAGCAGCCCCGAATCGGCGGTTGAGCAGTTCTTC	CASSPESAVEQFF
TRBV7-9	NA	TRBD1	TRBJ1-1	TGTGCCAGCAGCTTAAAGCAGGGGGCGGATACTGAAGCTTTCTTT	CASSLKQGADTEAFF
TRBV4-1	NA	NA	TRBJ1-2	TGCGCCAGCAGCCAAGATTTGAACAGGGCTAGGGGCGGGTATGGCTACACCTTC	CASSQDLNRARGGYGYTF
TRBV9	NA	NA	TRBJ2-3	TGTGCCAGCAGCGTAGTGGGGGACGGCACAGATACGCAGTATTTT	CASSVVGDGTDTQYF
TRBV4-3	NA	TRBD2	TRBJ2-1	TGCGCCAGCAGCCAAGGGGTGGCCCTAGCGGGGGGGTTATATGAGCAGTTCTTC	CASSQGVALAGGLYEQFF
TRBV14	NA	NA	TRBJ2-3	TGTGCCAGCAGCCAAGGCCTTGGGTTTTACACAGATACGCAGTATTTT	CASSQGLGFYTDTQYF
TRBV15	NA	NA	TRBJ2-3	TGTGCCACCAGCACGGCTAGCCCCACAGATACGCAGTATTTT	CATSTASPTDTQYF
TRBV2	NA	TRBD1	TRBJ1-6	TGTGCCAGCTCTAATAGCTTACAGGGGGCCGTTTATAATTCACCCCTCCACTTT	CASSNSLQGAVYNSPLHF
TRBV6-5	NA	TRBD1	TRBJ1-6	TGTGCCAGCAGTTCCCCCGACAGGGATAATTCACCCCTCCACTTT	CASSSPDRDNSPLHF
TRBV19	NA	NA	TRBJ1-4	TGTGCCAGTAGGAGATCCGGGCGGGGGGAAAAACTGTTTTTT	CASRRSGRGEKLFF
TRBV5-6	NA	TRBD2	TRBJ2-3	TGTGCCAGCAGCTTCGGACTAGCGGGGGGATCGGGTTCGGCAGGTACGCAGTATTTT	CASSFGLAGGSGSAGTQYF
TRBV2	NA	NA	TRBJ2-3	TGTGCCAGCAGTTACAGCGCTAGCACAGATACGCAGTATTTT	CASSYSASTDTQYF
TRBV29-1	NA	TRBD2	TRBJ2-4	TGCAGCGTTTTAGCGGGGAACATTCAGTACTTC	CSVLAGNIQYF
TRBV11-2	NA	NA	TRBJ2-2	TGTGCCAGCAGCCTCACCGGGGAGCTGTTTTTT	CASSLTGELFF
TRBV7-8	NA	NA	TRBJ1-1	TGTGCCAGCAGCCCGACTTATACTTCTGAAGCTTTCTTT	CASSPTYTSEAFF
TRBV5-4	NA	TRBD2	TRBJ2-2	TGTGCCAGCAGCCCGGGGGGGAGGGACACCGGGGAGCTGTTTTTT	CASSPGGRDTGELFF
TRBV15	NA	NA	TRBJ1-1	TGTGCCACCAGCAGAGATTTAGCCGGGAACACTGAAGCTTTCTTT	CATSRDLAGNTEAFF
TRBV28	NA	NA	TRBJ1-1	TGTGCCAGCAAATTGGGGGTTGGCACTGAAGCTTTCTTT	CASKLGVGTEAFF
TRBV5-1	NA	NA	TRBJ1-6	TGCGCCAGCAGCTACCGGGGAGGAGCGGAGGGGTCACCCCTCCACTTT	CASSYRGGAEGSPLHF
TRBV11-2	NA	NA	TRBJ1-1	TGTGCCAGCAGCGATTCAACGAACACTGAAGCTTTCTTT	CASSDSTNTEAFF
TRBV6-1	NA	TRBD1	TRBJ1-1	TGTGCCAGCAGACCCGGGACAGGGGGAGGGACTGAAGCTTTCTTT	CASRPGTGGGTEAFF
TRBV6-6	NA	NA	TRBJ1-4	TGTGCCAGCAGCCCGGACAGTCCTGCAACTAATGAAAAACTGTTTTTT	CASSPDSPATNEKLFF
TRBV10-1	NA	NA	TRBJ2-5	TGCGCCAGCAGTGCCGGTGGGGAGACCCAGTACTTC	CASSAGGETQYF
TRBV28	NA	TRBD1	TRBJ1-6	TGTGCCAGCAGGGCCGGGACAGACGGTTCACCCCTCCACTTT	CASRAGTDGSPLHF
TRBV7-6	NA	NA	TRBJ2-1	TGTGCCAGCAGCTCCCTATTGAGCTCCTACAATGAGCAGTTCTTC	CASSSLLSSYNEQFF
TRBV27	once	NA	TRBJ1-6	TGTGCCAGCAGTTTAGGTGGGACTTTCTCACCCCTCCACTTT	CASSLGGTFSPLHF
TRBV7-2	few	NA	TRBJ2-3	TGTGCCAGCCGAGCTTTCCCCCGGGGGGCTCGCACAGATACGCAGTATTTT	CASRAFPRGARTDTQYF
TRBV7-9	NA	NA	TRBJ1-1	TGTGCCAGCAGCTTTAGTCTGAACACTGAAGCTTTCTTT	CASSFSLNTEAFF
TRBV30	NA	NA	TRBJ2-7	TGTGCCTGGAACCGGGACATTGCCTACGAGCAGTACTTC	CAWNRDIAYEQYF
TRBV19	NA	NA	TRBJ1-5	TGTGCCAGTGACAAGGACAGCAATCAGCCCCAGCATTTT	CASDKDSNQPQHF
TRBV5-1	NA	TRBD1	TRBJ1-6	TGCGCCAGCAGCTTGGTAGGACAGGGGAATTCACCCCTCCACTTT	CASSLVGQGNSPLHF
TRBV18	NA	NA	TRBJ2-3	TGTGCCAGCTCACCACCGGCTCAAACAGATACGCAGTATTTT	CASSPPAQTDTQYF
TRBV25-1	NA	NA	TRBJ2-1	TGTGCCAGCAGTGACCCCCTGGACTATGAGGACGGCGAGCAGTTCTTC	CASSDPLDYEDGEQFF
TRBV27	NA	TRBD1	TRBJ1-1	TGTGCCAGCAGTTTCAGGGGGGGGTGGACTGAAGCTTTCTTT	CASSFRGGWTEAFF
TRBV21-1	NA	NA	TRBJ1-5	TGTGCCAGCAGCAGGCCCCGGGGTCCCGGCCCGAATCAGCCCCAGCATTTT	CASSRPRGPGPNQPQHF
TRBV30	NA	NA	TRBJ2-7	TGTGCCTGGAGTTGGCAAAGGGGCGAGCAGTACTTC	CAWSWQRGEQYF
TRBV9	NA	NA	TRBJ2-7	TGTGCCAGCAGCGTAGATGGCAGGACAAGCCCCTACGAGCAGTACTTC	CASSVDGRTSPYEQYF
TRBV19	NA	TRBD1	TRBJ1-2	TGTGCCAGTAGTGTCCGGGACAGCATAGTATCTAACTATGGCTACACCTTC	CASSVRDSIVSNYGYTF
TRBV10-3	NA	NA	TRBJ1-3	TGTGCCATCAGTGATCAGACCTCCTCTGGAAACACCATATATTTT	CAISDQTSSGNTIYF
TRBV30	NA	NA	TRBJ1-1	TGTGCCTGGAGTGCCGTCCCGAACACTGAAGCTTTCTTT	CAWSAVPNTEAFF
TRBV28	NA	NA	TRBJ1-1	TGTGCCAGCAGTTTATTAAGCAACACTGAAGCTTTCTTT	CASSLLSNTEAFF
TRBV5-6	NA	NA	TRBJ1-6	TGTGCCAGCAGATTGCAAGGCTCCTATAATTCACCCCTCCACTTT	CASRLQGSYNSPLHF
TRBV23-1	NA	NA	TRBJ2-1	TGCGCCAGCAGTCAATGCCGTCCCGGGACTCGATTCAATGAGCAGTTCTTC	CASSQCRPGTRFNEQFF
TRBV6-5	NA	NA	TRBJ2-7	TGTGCCAGCACCTCGGGGGGCTCGGACCACGAGCAGTACTTC	CASTSGGSDHEQYF
TRBV7-8	NA	TRBD1	TRBJ2-7	TGTGCCAGCAGTCAACAGGGGGGTGGGTACGAGCAGTACTTC	CASSQQGGGYEQYF
TRBV6-5	NA	NA	TRBJ2-7	TGTGCCTCCTCAATGGTCAGCCGCTCCTACGAGCAGTACTTC	CASSMVSRSYEQYF
TRBV7-9	NA	NA	TRBJ2-2	TGTGCCAGCAGCTCGACGGACGAGCTGAACACCGGGGAGCTGTTTTTT	CASSSTDELNTGELFF
TRBV18	NA	TRBD1	TRBJ1-6	TGTGCCAGCTCAGCCCTCCCGGGACAGATCTATAATTCACCCCTCCACTTT	CASSALPGQIYNSPLHF
TRBV4-3	NA	NA	TRBJ2-3	TGCGCCAGCAGCCAAGGGCCCACAGATACGCAGTATTTT	CASSQGPTDTQYF
TRBV7-2	NA	NA	TRBJ2-4	TGTGCCAGCAGCTCCCGTACCCTGGACCGGGTCAAAAACATTCAGTACTTC	CASSSRTLDRVKNIQYF
TRBV11-1	NA	TRBD2	TRBJ2-1	TGTGCCAGCAGCGTCCAAGCGGGACCCTACAATGAGCAGTTCTTC	CASSVQAGPYNEQFF
TRBV7-2	NA	NA	TRBJ2-1	TGTGCCAGCAGCTTATGGAATGAGCAGTTCTTC	CASSLWNEQFF
TRBV12-5	NA	TRBD2	TRBJ2-1	TGTGCTAGTGGGATCCTAGCGGCGAATTACAATGAGCAGTTCTTC	CASGILAANYNEQFF
TRBV5-4	NA	TRBD2	TRBJ2-3	TGTGCCAGCAGGGCCGGGGGGGCAGGCACAGATACGCAGTATTTT	CASRAGGAGTDTQYF
TRBV14	NA	NA	TRBJ2-2	TGTGCCAGCAGCGCCCAATATCCGCGAGCCGGGGAGCTGTTTTTT	CASSAQYPRAGELFF
TRBV7-2	NA	TRBD1	TRBJ2-3	TGTGCCAGCAGCTTCCTCTCAGGGGGAAGGAGCACAGATACGCAGTATTTT	CASSFLSGGRSTDTQYF